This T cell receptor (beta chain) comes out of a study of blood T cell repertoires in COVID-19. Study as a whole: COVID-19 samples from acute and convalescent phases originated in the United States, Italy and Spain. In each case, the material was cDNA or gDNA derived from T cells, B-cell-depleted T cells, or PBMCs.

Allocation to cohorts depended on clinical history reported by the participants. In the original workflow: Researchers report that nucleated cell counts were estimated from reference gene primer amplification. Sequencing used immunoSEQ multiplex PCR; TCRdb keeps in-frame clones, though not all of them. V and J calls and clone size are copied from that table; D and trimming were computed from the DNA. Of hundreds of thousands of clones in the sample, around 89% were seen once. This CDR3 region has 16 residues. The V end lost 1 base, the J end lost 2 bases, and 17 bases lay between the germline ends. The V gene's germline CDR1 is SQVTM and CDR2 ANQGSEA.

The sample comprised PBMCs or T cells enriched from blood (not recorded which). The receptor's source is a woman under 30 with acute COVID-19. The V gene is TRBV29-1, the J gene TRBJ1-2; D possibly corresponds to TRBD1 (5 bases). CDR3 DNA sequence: TGCAGCGTTGAAGCGTTGGGTGGGTCAGGGAACTATGGCTACACCTTC. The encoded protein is CSVEALGGSGNYGYTF.